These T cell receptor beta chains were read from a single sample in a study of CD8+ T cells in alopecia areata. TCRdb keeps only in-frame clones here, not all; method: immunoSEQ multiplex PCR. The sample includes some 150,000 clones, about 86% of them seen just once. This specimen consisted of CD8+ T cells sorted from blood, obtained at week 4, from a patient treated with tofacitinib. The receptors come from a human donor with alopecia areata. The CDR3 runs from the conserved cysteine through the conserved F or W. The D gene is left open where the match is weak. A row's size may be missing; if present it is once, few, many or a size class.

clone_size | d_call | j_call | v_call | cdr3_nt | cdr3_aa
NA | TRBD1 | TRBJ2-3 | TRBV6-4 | TGTGCCAGCAGTGGACAGGGGGCCACTAGCACAGATACGCAGTATTTT | CASSGQGATSTDTQYF
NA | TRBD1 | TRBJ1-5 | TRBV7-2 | TGTGCCAGCAGCTTAGGACAGGGTTGGCCCCAGCATTTT | CASSLGQGWPQHF
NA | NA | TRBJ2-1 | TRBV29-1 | TGCAGCGTTTATACTCCAGGCCTCAATGAGCAGTTCTTC | CSVYTPGLNEQFF
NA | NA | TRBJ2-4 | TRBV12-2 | TGTGCAAGTCGCTTAGCGCGGAGGGGGCCCATAGCCAAAAACATTCAGTACTTC | CASRLARRGPIAKNIQYF
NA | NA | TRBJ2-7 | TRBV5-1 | TGCGCCAGCAGCTCAACCAAATACGAGCAGTACTTC | CASSSTKYEQYF
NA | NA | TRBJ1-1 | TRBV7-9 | TGTGCCAGCAGCTTAGCACAGGGCCTGAACACTGAAGCTTTCTTT | CASSLAQGLNTEAFF
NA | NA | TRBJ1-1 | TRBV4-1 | TGCGCCAGCAGCCAAGGACCAGCGAGCACTGAAGCTTTCTTT | CASSQGPASTEAFF
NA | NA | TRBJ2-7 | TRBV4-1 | TGCGCCAGCAGCCAAGAAAATAGCGGCTCCTACGAGCAGTACTTC | CASSQENSGSYEQYF
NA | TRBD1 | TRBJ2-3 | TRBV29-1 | TGCAGCGACCGGGACAGCGACACAGATACGCAGTATTTT | CSDRDSDTDTQYF
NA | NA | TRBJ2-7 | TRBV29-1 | TGCAGCGTCTCAGTAGGGAGTTCTTACGAGCAGTACTTC | CSVSVGSSYEQYF
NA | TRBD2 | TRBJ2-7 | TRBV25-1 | TGTGCCAGCAGTGAAGTAGGGCGGGGGGACTACGAGCAGTACTTC | CASSEVGRGDYEQYF
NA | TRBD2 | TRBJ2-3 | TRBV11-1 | TGTGCCAGCAGTCCCGAGGGGCTAGCGGGGGCCACAGATACGCAGTATTTT | CASSPEGLAGATDTQYF
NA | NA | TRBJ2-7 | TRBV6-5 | TGTGCCAGCAGTTACAAAGTTAGCTCCTACGAGCAGTACTTC | CASSYKVSSYEQYF
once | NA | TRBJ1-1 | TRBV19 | TGTGCCAGTTCAGCCCACCAGGGACCTGAAGCTTTCTTT | CASSAHQGPEAFF
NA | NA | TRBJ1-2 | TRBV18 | TGTGCCAGCTCACCTCCCGGGCAGGGCCATTATGGCTACACCTTC | CASSPPGQGHYGYTF
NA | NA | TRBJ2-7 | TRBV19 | TGTGCCAGTAGCCCCGGGACACCCTACGAGCAGTACTTC | CASSPGTPYEQYF
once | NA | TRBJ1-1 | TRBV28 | TGTGCCAGCAGAAAAGACAGCTTTGAAGCTTTCTTT | CASRKDSFEAFF
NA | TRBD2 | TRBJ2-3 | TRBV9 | TGTGCCAGCACTACTTATAGCGGGGGGACAGATACGCAGTATTTT | CASTTYSGGTDTQYF
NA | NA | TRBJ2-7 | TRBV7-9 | TGTGCCAGCAGCACCACAGGACAGCCGGGGGCGTGGGAGCAGTACTTC | CASSTTGQPGAWEQYF
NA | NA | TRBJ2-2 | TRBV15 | TGTGCCACCACTTCGACAGACGCGAACACCGGGGAGCTGTTTTTT | CATTSTDANTGELFF
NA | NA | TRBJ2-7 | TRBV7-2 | TGTGCCAGCAGCTTCTTCTGGGGGGTCTCCTACGAGCAGTACTTC | CASSFFWGVSYEQYF
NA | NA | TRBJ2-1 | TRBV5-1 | TGCGCCAGCAGCGTGACAGGGCGGGGGAATGAGCAGTTCTTC | CASSVTGRGNEQFF
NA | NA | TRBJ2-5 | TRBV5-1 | TGCGCCAGCAGCTTGGAGGGACAAATCCAAGAGACCCAGTACTTC | CASSLEGQIQETQYF
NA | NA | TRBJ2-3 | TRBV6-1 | TGTGCCAGCAGGTACGGGGATACGCAGTATTTT | CASRYGDTQYF
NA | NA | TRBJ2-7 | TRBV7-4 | TGTGCCAGCAGCTTATTGGTTAACTGGACCTACGAGCAGTACTTC | CASSLLVNWTYEQYF
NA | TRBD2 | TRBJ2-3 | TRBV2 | TGTGCCAGCAGTGGGCTAGCGGCCACATTGGAGGATACGCAGTATTTT | CASSGLAATLEDTQYF
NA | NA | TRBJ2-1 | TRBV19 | TGTGCCAGTAGTATCAGCAACGGGCTCAATGAGCAGTTCTTC | CASSISNGLNEQFF
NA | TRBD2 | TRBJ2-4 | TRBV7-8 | TGTGCCAGCAGCCTCCGACTAGCGGGAGCACTAGCCAAAAACATTCAGTACTTC | CASSLRLAGALAKNIQYF
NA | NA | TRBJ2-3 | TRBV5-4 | TGTGCCAGCAGCTTGGCCCCAGCGGAGACTTACACAGATACGCAGTATTTT | CASSLAPAETYTDTQYF
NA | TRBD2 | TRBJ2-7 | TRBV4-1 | TGCGCCAGCAGCCAAGTCCGGGGACTAGCGGGAGGCGAGCAGTACTTC | CASSQVRGLAGGEQYF
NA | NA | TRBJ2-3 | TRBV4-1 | TGCGCCAGCAGCCAATCAGTAACAGATACGCAGTATTTT | CASSQSVTDTQYF
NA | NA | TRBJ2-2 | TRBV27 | TGTGCCAGCAGGGATAACACCGGGGAGCTGTTTTTT | CASRDNTGELFF
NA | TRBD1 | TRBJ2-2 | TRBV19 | TGTGCCAGTAGTGCAAAGCAGGGGGCGCAGACCGGGGAGCTGTTTTTT | CASSAKQGAQTGELFF
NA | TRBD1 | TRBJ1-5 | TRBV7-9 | TGTGCCAGCAGCCCCGGGACAGGATATAGCAATCAGCCCCAGCATTTT | CASSPGTGYSNQPQHF
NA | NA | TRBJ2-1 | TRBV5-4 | TGTGCCAGCAGCTTGAGGTATCCGGGTATCGATGAGCAGTTCTTC | CASSLRYPGIDEQFF
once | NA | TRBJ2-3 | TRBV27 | TGTGCCAGCAGTTTATCAGGGGGGCTTTTCACAGATACGCAGTATTTT | CASSLSGGLFTDTQYF
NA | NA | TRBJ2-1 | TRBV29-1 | TGCAGCGTTGAAATGGCGACTAGAGGGAGGGAGCAGTTCTTC | CSVEMATRGREQFF
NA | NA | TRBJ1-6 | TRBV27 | TGTGCCAGCAGATCCACAGGGTATAATTCACCCCTCCACTTT | CASRSTGYNSPLHF
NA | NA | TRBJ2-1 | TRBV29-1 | TGCAGCGTTGGTATGCTGACCGGGACCCAGACCTACAATGAGCAGTTCTTC | CSVGMLTGTQTYNEQFF
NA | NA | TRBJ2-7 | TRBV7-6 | TGTGCCAGCAGCTTGGAATCCAGAGCCTACGAGCAGTACTTC | CASSLESRAYEQYF
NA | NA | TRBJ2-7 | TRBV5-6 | TGTGCCAGCACCTTGGGCGGTAGCTACGAGCAGTACTTC | CASTLGGSYEQYF
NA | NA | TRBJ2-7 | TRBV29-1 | TGCAGCGTTGTGCGGGACCATTCCTACGAGCAGTACTTC | CSVVRDHSYEQYF
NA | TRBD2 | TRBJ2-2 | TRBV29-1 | TGCAGCGTTGAAGGACTAGCGGGGATGAACACCGGGGAGCTGTTTTTT | CSVEGLAGMNTGELFF
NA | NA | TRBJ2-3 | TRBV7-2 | TGTGCCAGCAGCTTAGAGGTTCCAGATACGCAGTATTTT | CASSLEVPDTQYF
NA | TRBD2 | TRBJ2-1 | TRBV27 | TGTGCCAGCAGTGGACTAGCGGGAGATGAGCAGTTCTTC | CASSGLAGDEQFF
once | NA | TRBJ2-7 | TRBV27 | TGTGCCAGCAGTTTATCTGGCGGCTCCTACGAGCAGTACTTC | CASSLSGGSYEQYF
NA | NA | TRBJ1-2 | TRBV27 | TGTGCCAGCACCCAGAGGGGGAAATCTCCCTATGGCTACACCTTC | CASTQRGKSPYGYTF
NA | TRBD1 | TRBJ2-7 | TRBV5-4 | TGTGCCAGCAGCCAGGGACAGAACTCCTACGAGCAGTACTTC | CASSQGQNSYEQYF
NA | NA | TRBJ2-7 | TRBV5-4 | TGTGCCAGCAGCACAACAGGGCTCCGGGCGGGTTACGCCTACGAGCAGTACTTC | CASSTTGLRAGYAYEQYF
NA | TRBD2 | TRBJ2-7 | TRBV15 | TGTGCCACCAGCAGCGGGAGGTTCTCCTACGAGCAGTACTTC | CATSSGRFSYEQYF
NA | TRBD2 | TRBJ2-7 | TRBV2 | TGTGCCCTAAGCGGGGGAACCTACGATCTTAGGCAGTACTTC | CALSGGTYDLRQYF
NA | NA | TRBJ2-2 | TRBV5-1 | TGCGCCAGCAGTCAGGGGCTTTTCACCGGGGAGCTGTTTTTT | CASSQGLFTGELFF
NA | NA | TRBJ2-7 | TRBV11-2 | TGTGCCAGCAGCTCCTCCCCGGGCCCGAGGTCCTACGAGCAGTACTTC | CASSSSPGPRSYEQYF